A single sample is the source of the 4 T cell receptor beta chains below, sequenced in a study of T cell clonality in common variable immunodeficiency. Study-level points and caveats: Fewer deletions and N-nucleotide insertions were reportedly seen in common variable immunodeficiency TCR beta sequences.

Sequenced by immunoSEQ multiplex PCR; TCRdb stores in-frame clones only, minus some. The sample was found to contain some 19,000 clones, and every one recurs. Which antigens these TCRs recognize remains unknown. The sample was peripheral blood mononuclear cells. The receptors stem from a human donor with common variable immunodeficiency.

This clone appeared a few times. The CDR3 goes on 3 residues after the read ends, and that part is filled in from the germline J gene. J is TRBJ2-7 and V is TRBV6-2 or TRBV6-3; D possibly corresponds to TRBD1 (6 bases). V lost 5 bases to trimming and J lost 2 bases, with 10 bases between them. The CDR3 covers 13 residues. From germline, CDR1 is MNHEY and CDR2 SVGEGT. The part of the CDR3 DNA that was read is TGTGCCAGCAGTATGACAGGAACCTACGAG. Translation: CASSMTGTYE. The whole CDR3 region reads CASSMTGTYEQYF.

This clone was picked up many times. The CDR3 end lies 3 residues beyond the end of the read and is filled in from the germline J gene. The rearrangement links TRBV28 to TRBJ2-3, with D possibly TRBD1 on 5 matching bases. Germline V gene data show CDR1 as MDHEN and CDR2 as SYDVKM. V was shortened by 2 bases and J by 2 bases, with 14 bases between the two germline ends. The CDR3 loop spans 16 amino acids. CDR3 amino acids: CASSLGAGWNTDTQYF. The covered CDR3 bases are TGTGCCAGCAGTTTAGGGGCCGGGTGGAACACAGATACG.

This clone was detected a few times. The CDR3 end lies 3 residues beyond the end of the read and is filled in from the germline J gene. This rearrangement joins TRBV30 to TRBJ2-5; 12 nucleotides line up with TRBD2. The CDR3 is 14 amino acids. Germline V CDR1 and CDR2: GTSNPN, SVGIG (reference sequence). V gave up 2 bases and J gave up 3 bases; unmatched junction bases: 1. This CDR3 reads CAWSPSGREETQYF. The sequenced part of the CDR3 DNA is TGTGCCTGGAGTCCTAGCGGGAGGGAAGAGACC.

This clone was found a few times. CDR3 amino acids: CASSTAGQGVFGYTF. The sequenced CDR3 bases are TGTGCCAGTAGTACGGCGGGACAGGGGGTGTTTGGC. The rearrangement joins TRBV19 to TRBJ1-2; TRBD1 agrees at 11 bases. The read halts 3 residues ahead of the CDR3 end, with the missing end drawn from the germline J gene. Germline assignment: CDR1 LNHDA and CDR2 SQIVND (reference sequence). V gave up 4 bases and J gave up 7 bases; unmatched junction bases: 8. The length of the CDR3 is 15 residues.